These T cell receptor beta chains were read from a single sample in a study of glioma-infiltrating T cells after dendritic cell vaccination. Repertoires were generated with immunoSEQ multiplex PCR, while TCRdb's copy carries only in-frame clones and drops some. The sample has over 55,000 clones, about 86% seen once. The sample here was blood, taken before dendritic cell vaccination. Source of these receptors: a human donor with glioblastoma. Both conserved end residues are part of each CDR3. The order of the fields is V gene, J gene, CDR3 protein.

V: TRBV7-2; J: TRBJ1-1; CDR3: CASSLAGDTEAFF
V: TRBV2; J: TRBJ2-1; CDR3: CASSEESRGGNEQFF
V: TRBV5-1; J: TRBJ2-5; CDR3: CASSLQPASGGASGETQYF
V: TRBV25-1; J: TRBJ2-5; CDR3: CASSEPAGGQETQYF
V: TRBV4-3; J: TRBJ1-1; CDR3: CASSQDRDPTGAEAFF
V: TRBV15; J: TRBJ1-3; CDR3: CATSRGSSGTNSGNTIYF
V: TRBV4-1; J: TRBJ1-4; CDR3: CASSQGGQGYEKLFF
V: TRBV6-1; J: TRBJ1-5; CDR3: CASSEGGYSNQPQHF
V: TRBV29-1; J: TRBJ2-7; CDR3: CSVDILGTGRYEQYF
V: TRBV6-5; J: TRBJ1-1; CDR3: CASILTGYTEAFF
V: TRBV6-6; J: TRBJ2-7; CDR3: CASSPGGQGRNEQYF
V: TRBV27; J: TRBJ1-1; CDR3: CASSTGGTEAFF
V: TRBV12-5; J: TRBJ2-3; CDR3: CASGKDSKEYF
V: TRBV15; J: TRBJ2-3; CDR3: CATSRGQGIATNTQYF
V: TRBV5-6; J: TRBJ1-2; CDR3: CASSLPGNYGYTF
V: TRBV5-6; J: TRBJ2-1; CDR3: CASSWGVANYNEQFF
V: TRBV27; J: TRBJ2-7; CDR3: CASSSPTEIGYEQYF
V: TRBV5-4; J: TRBJ2-1; CDR3: CASSTSGGAYNEQFF